These 8 T cell receptor beta chains originate from one sample sequenced in a study of cytomegalovirus exposure and HLA in healthy donors. A multiplex PCR was run with 60 Vbeta primers and 13 Jbeta primers. The protocol was immunoSEQ multiplex PCR, while the TCRdb copy is restricted to in-frame clones and leaves out a portion. The data hold about 140,000 clones, with around 80% observed a single time. Sample: PBMCs. The receptor source for this set is a young man in good health and CMV-seropositive.

The chain links TRBV7-3 to TRBJ2-2; perhaps TRBD2 as D (6 bases). V lost 5 bases, J lost 7 bases, and 17 bases lay in between. The CDR3 extends over 15 amino acids. Germline CDR1 and CDR2: SGHTA and FQGTGA. CDR3 in amino acids: CASSHTSGAGGELFF. CDR3 DNA: TGTGCCAGCAGCCATACCTCGGGAGCTGGCGGGGAGCTGTTTTTT. Variable domain in full (rest from reference TRBV7-3 and TRBJ2-2): GAGVSQTPSNKVTEKGKYVELRCDPISGHTALYWYRQSLGQGPEFLIYFQGTGAADDSGLPNDRFFAVRPEGSVSTLKIQRTERGDSAVYLCASSHTSGAGGELFFGEGSRLTVL.

V and J are TRBV11-2 and TRBJ1-6, with TRBD1 identical over 9 bases. Trimming took 1 base from V and 13 from J; bases not matched to a gene: 11. This CDR3 comprises 16 residues. Germline V gene sequence: CDR1 SGHAT, CDR2 FQNNGV. The CDR3 is CASSLAGGTGSWPLHF. CDR3 bases: TGTGCCAGCAGCTTAGCCGGCGGGACAGGGTCGTGGCCCCTCCACTTT.

Turning to this clone: The junction departs from germline at one end; a sequencing error may be responsible. This sequence joins TRBV7-9 and TRBJ1-2, with 10 bases lining up with TRBD1. This CDR3 spans 15 amino acids. From germline, CDR1 is SEHNR and CDR2 FQNEAQ (reference sequence). The CDR3 here is CSSSHGTGDNYGYTF. The CDR3 region has the DNA TGTTCCAGCAGCCACGGGACAGGGGACAACTATGGCTACACCTTC.

The genes are TRBV10-3 and TRBJ2-5, with TRBD1 as a possible D gene (5 bases). This CDR3 has 13 residues. Germline CDR1 is ENHRY and CDR2 is SYGVKD. Deletions cut 5 bases from V and 4 bases from J, with 11 bases between. CDR3 DNA: TGTGCCATCAGTATGCGACAGCCAGAGACCCAGTACTTC. Translating it yields CAISMRQPETQYF.

This clone has only one observation. This chain joins TRBV9 and TRBJ1-2, with D unresolved. This CDR3 comprises 12 residues. V was trimmed by 3 bases and J by 0 bases, leaving 3 bases between them. CDR1 is SGDLS, CDR2 YYNGEE, per germline. This chain's CDR3 is CASSATNYGYTF. As DNA, the CDR3 is TGTGCCAGCAGCGCTACTAACTATGGCTACACCTTC. Looking up the rest from reference TRBV9 and TRBJ1-2 gives the full variable domain: DSGVTQTPKHLITATGQRVTLRCSPRSGDLSVYWYQQSLDQGLQFLIQYYNGEERAKGNILERFSAQQFPDLHSELNLSSLELGDSALYFCASSATNYGYTFGSGTRLTVV.

This sequence joins TRBV10-1 and TRBJ2-2, with 8 bases matching TRBD1. The J segment lost 1 base and the V segment lost 5 bases, leaving 3 bases of the junction unmatched. Germline CDR1 reads WNHNN; CDR2 reads SYGVQD (reference sequence). The CDR3 runs 15 residues. CDR3 sequence: CASSPGTGNTGELFF. DNA of the CDR3: TGCGCCAGCAGTCCCGGGACAGGGAACACCGGGGAGCTGTTTTTT.

The chain uses TRBV7-9 and TRBJ2-1, with D perhaps matching TRBD2 (5 bases). In germline, CDR1 is SEHNR, CDR2 FQNEAQ (reference sequence). CDR3 length equals 10 residues. V lost 10 bases to trimming and J lost 9 bases, with 10 bases between them. The CDR3 nucleotides are TGTGCCATTCAGAGCGGTGAGCAGTTCTTC. The encoded protein is CAIQSGEQFF.

The J gene is TRBJ2-1, the V gene TRBV19; D possibly corresponds to TRBD1 (5 bases). The V gene lost 4 bases and the J gene lost 7 bases, with 20 bases spanning the gap. Germline CDR1 and CDR2: LNHDA and SQIVND (reference sequence). This CDR3 region has 16 residues. This CDR3 reads CASSKEFTGPRNEQFF. The CDR3 coding sequence is TGTGCCAGTAGTAAGGAGTTTACAGGCCCGCGGAATGAGCAGTTCTTC.